This TCR beta chain is drawn from a study of cytomegalovirus exposure and HLA in healthy donors. As for this clone: Its antigen is not identified.

CDR3 size: 17 residues. Germline V gene data show CDR1 as SGDLS and CDR2 as YYNGEE. Study results and limitations: Among the CMV-associated chains, three were confirmed in vitro as specific for CMV antigens. A later analysis linked a missense DCLRE1C variant to TCR beta V- and J-gene trimming. Apparent HLA restriction characterized most CMV-associated TCR beta chains in a later analysis.

Use of 60 Vbeta and 13 Jbeta primers characterized the PCR. The table came from immunoSEQ multiplex PCR; TCRdb's copy has only in-frame clones and leaves some out. This table holds more than 140,000 clones, approximately 82% found once. The chain recombines TRBV9 with TRBJ2-5, with 8 nucleotides matching TRBD2. The DNA end lines up better with TRBJ2-7; the J call may be wrong. The receptor comes from a woman in her thirties or forties in good health and CMV-seronegative. What was sequenced was PBMCs. The CDR3 here is CASSVSGGTRWSYEQYF. CDR3 bases: TGTGCCAGCAGCGTAAGTGGGGGGACTAGATGGTCCTACGAGCAGTACTTC.